This is a list of T cell receptor beta chains from one sample in a study of blood T cell repertoires in COVID-19. Some clones are missing from TCRdb's copy, which holds only in-frame ones; the method was immunoSEQ multiplex PCR. Of hundreds of thousands of clones in the sample, roughly 86% were seen once. Sequencing was performed on PBMCs or T cells enriched from blood (not recorded which). The receptors stem from a woman aged 30 to 39 who had recovered from COVID-19. The CDR3 runs from the conserved cysteine through the conserved F or W. The order of the fields is J gene, clone size, V gene, D gene, CDR3 DNA, CDR3 protein. The D gene is left open where the match is weak. The size entry is marked missing in some rows and otherwise reads once, few, many or a size class.

J: TRBJ2-7; size: few; V: TRBV27; D: -; DNA: TGTGCCAGCAGTTTAGGAGGAGGGTTCCAGGAGCAGTACTTC; CDR3: CASSLGGGFQEQYF
J: TRBJ1-2; size: -; V: TRBV19; D: -; DNA: TGTGCCAGCGCCGATAGTCCATATGGCTACACCTTC; CDR3: CASADSPYGYTF
J: TRBJ2-1; size: -; V: TRBV7-9; D: -; DNA: TGTGCCAGCAGCTTAGCTAATAGACTAGGGGGCGATGAGCAGTTCTTC; CDR3: CASSLANRLGGDEQFF
J: TRBJ1-1; size: few; V: TRBV5-1; D: TRBD1; DNA: TGCGCCAGCAGGGGACAGGGGGCGGTGAACACTGAAGCTTTCTTT; CDR3: CASRGQGAVNTEAFF
J: TRBJ1-4; size: -; V: TRBV24-1; D: TRBD1; DNA: TGTGCCACCAGTGATCCCAGGACAGGGGCGGGATCCGAAAAACTGTTTTTT; CDR3: CATSDPRTGAGSEKLFF
J: TRBJ1-1; size: -; V: TRBV19; D: TRBD1; DNA: TGTGCCAGTAGTAAGGGACAGGCCTCTTTGGGCACTGAAGCTTTCTTT; CDR3: CASSKGQASLGTEAFF
J: TRBJ2-2; size: once; V: TRBV5-5; D: TRBD1; DNA: TGTGCCAGCAGGAATACAGGGGAAACGAACACCGGGGAGCTGTTTTTT; CDR3: CASRNTGETNTGELFF
J: TRBJ2-3; size: once; V: TRBV12-5; D: -; DNA: TGTGCTAGTGGTTTGGAGCCGGGAGCAGATACGCAGTATTTT; CDR3: CASGLEPGADTQYF
J: TRBJ2-1; size: once; V: TRBV5-1; D: TRBD2; DNA: TGCGCCAGCAGCGCCCGGCGGGGGGCCTACAATGAGCAGTTCTTC; CDR3: CASSARRGAYNEQFF
J: TRBJ1-4; size: once; V: TRBV6-1; D: -; DNA: TGTGCCAGCAGTGCCTTTCGGGATTTTGCTAATGAAAAACTGTTTTTT; CDR3: CASSAFRDFANEKLFF
J: TRBJ1-2; size: -; V: TRBV16; D: TRBD1; DNA: TGTGCCAGCAGCCTGGGACAGGGGGACTATGGCTACACCTTC; CDR3: CASSLGQGDYGYTF
J: TRBJ2-3; size: once; V: TRBV3-1/TRBV3-2; D: -; DNA: TGTGCCAGCAGCCAAGTAGCGATTCCGGATACGCAGTATTTT; CDR3: CASSQVAIPDTQYF
J: TRBJ2-2; size: -; V: TRBV9; D: -; DNA: TGTGCCAGCAGCCCTGGGCGGGCCGGGGAGCTGTTTTTT; CDR3: CASSPGRAGELFF
J: TRBJ1-2; size: -; V: TRBV7-9; D: TRBD1; DNA: TGTGCCAGCAGCTTACGCCTCGGACAGGGCGTCGGGGGCTACACCTTC; CDR3: CASSLRLGQGVGGYTF
J: TRBJ2-7; size: -; V: TRBV2; D: -; DNA: TGTGCCAGCAGTGTGGGAGTTTCGGGGTACTTC; CDR3: CASSVGVSGYF
J: TRBJ1-5; size: -; V: TRBV24-1; D: TRBD1; DNA: TGTGCCACCAGTAGCGTTACAGGGGGGAACAATCAGCCCCAGCATTTT; CDR3: CATSSVTGGNNQPQHF
J: TRBJ2-3; size: -; V: TRBV24-1; D: -; DNA: TGTGCCACCTCAAACAGCAACACAGATACGCAGTATTTT; CDR3: CATSNSNTDTQYF
J: TRBJ2-1; size: -; V: TRBV15; D: -; DNA: TGTGCCACCAGCATATCGGGAGTGAGCAATGAGCAGTTCTTC; CDR3: CATSISGVSNEQFF
J: TRBJ2-6; size: -; V: TRBV18; D: -; DNA: TGTGCCAGCTCCCCGGACAACTCTGGGGCCAACGTCCTGACTTTC; CDR3: CASSPDNSGANVLTF
J: TRBJ2-3; size: -; V: TRBV28; D: TRBD1; DNA: TGTGCCAGCAGTTTATTTACCCAGACAGGGTTCACAGATACGCAGTATTTT; CDR3: CASSLFTQTGFTDTQYF
J: TRBJ1-2; size: -; V: TRBV9; D: -; DNA: TGTGCCAGCAGTTCAGGGGTCGGCTATGGCTACACCTTC; CDR3: CASSSGVGYGYTF
J: TRBJ1-4; size: -; V: TRBV11-3; D: TRBD1; DNA: TGTGCCAGCAGCACCTCTTTCGGGACAGGGGATGAAAAACTGTTTTTT; CDR3: CASSTSFGTGDEKLFF
J: TRBJ1-6; size: -; V: TRBV5-1; D: -; DNA: TGCGCCAGCAGAGGGGATTATAATTCACCCCTCCACTTT; CDR3: CASRGDYNSPLHF
J: TRBJ1-1; size: -; V: TRBV12-3/TRBV12-4; D: -; DNA: TGTGCCAGCAGTCGAGGAGGGCAGATTGAAGCTTTCTTT; CDR3: CASSRGGQIEAFF
J: TRBJ1-5; size: -; V: TRBV19; D: -; DNA: TGTGCCAGTAGTATCCCAGGGGACAATCAGCCCCAGCATTTT; CDR3: CASSIPGDNQPQHF
J: TRBJ2-7; size: -; V: TRBV28; D: TRBD2; DNA: TGTGCCACCTCAGCGCCGGTAGCGGGAACCTACGAGCAGTACTTC; CDR3: CATSAPVAGTYEQYF
J: TRBJ2-7; size: once; V: TRBV29-1; D: TRBD2; DNA: TGCAGCGTTGGAGGACTAGCGGGAGGGCCTTTTTCCTACGAGCAGTACTTC; CDR3: CSVGGLAGGPFSYEQYF
J: TRBJ2-1; size: -; V: TRBV27; D: TRBD2; DNA: TGTGCCAGCAGTCACATTTACCCGGGACTAGCGGGGCTAAAATCCTACAATGAGCAGTTCTTC; CDR3: CASSHIYPGLAGLKSYNEQFF
J: TRBJ2-2; size: -; V: TRBV27; D: -; DNA: TGTGCCAGCACCGTAACGGTTTCGGGGGCCGGGGAGCTGTTTTTT; CDR3: CASTVTVSGAGELFF
J: TRBJ1-1; size: -; V: TRBV18; D: -; DNA: TGTGCCAGCTCCCTGAAAGAGGCGTCGGCGAACACTGAAGCTTTCTTT; CDR3: CASSLKEASANTEAFF
J: TRBJ1-6; size: -; V: TRBV2; D: TRBD1; DNA: TGTGCCAGCAGATGGGACAGGCGCTCCTATAATTCACCCCTCCACTTT; CDR3: CASRWDRRSYNSPLHF
J: TRBJ2-5; size: -; V: TRBV7-9; D: -; DNA: TGTGCCAGCAGCGCACCGGGACTTCAAGAGACCCAGTACTTC; CDR3: CASSAPGLQETQYF
J: TRBJ2-1; size: -; V: TRBV5-1; D: -; DNA: TGCGCCAGCAGCTTGGTTGTAGTCCGCGGCAATGAGCAGTTCTTC; CDR3: CASSLVVVRGNEQFF
J: TRBJ2-2; size: once; V: TRBV15; D: TRBD2; DNA: TGTGCCACCAGCAGAAGACTAGCGGGAGGGGGGAACACCGGGGAGCTGTTTTTT; CDR3: CATSRRLAGGGNTGELFF
J: TRBJ2-1; size: -; V: TRBV7-3; D: TRBD2; DNA: TGTGCCAGCAGCCCGAGTCGGGCGGGGGGGCTAGGTGAGCAGTTCTTC; CDR3: CASSPSRAGGLGEQFF
J: TRBJ1-2; size: -; V: TRBV6-5; D: -; DNA: TGTGCCAGCAGTTACTTGTTTGGACAGTTGTATGGCTACACCTTC; CDR3: CASSYLFGQLYGYTF
J: TRBJ1-6; size: -; V: TRBV5-6; D: -; DNA: TGTGCCAGCAGCTTCTACAGGGCCTCGATAAGTTCACCCCTCCACTTT; CDR3: CASSFYRASISSPLHF
J: TRBJ2-1; size: -; V: TRBV29-1; D: -; DNA: TGCAGCGTAAATCGTAGACTCCCGACGAATGAGCAGTTCTTC; CDR3: CSVNRRLPTNEQFF
J: TRBJ1-1; size: -; V: TRBV2; D: TRBD1; DNA: TGTGCCAGCACCGGGACAGGGGGGAACACTGAAGCTTTCTTT; CDR3: CASTGTGGNTEAFF
J: TRBJ2-7; size: -; V: TRBV2; D: -; DNA: TGTGCCAGCAGGCGGCTGGGACAAAACTACGAGCAGTACTTC; CDR3: CASRRLGQNYEQYF
J: TRBJ1-4; size: -; V: TRBV4-3; D: TRBD1; DNA: TGCGCCAGCAGCCAAGATGGGACAGGGATAGAAAAACTGTTTTTT; CDR3: CASSQDGTGIEKLFF
J: TRBJ2-7; size: few; V: TRBV18; D: -; DNA: TGTGCCAGCTCACCGCTAAAGAGGTCCTACGAGCAGTACTTC; CDR3: CASSPLKRSYEQYF
J: TRBJ1-3; size: -; V: TRBV9; D: TRBD1; DNA: TGTGCCAGCAGCCCCACGGAGGGACAGGGAGGATCTGGAAACACCATATATTTT; CDR3: CASSPTEGQGGSGNTIYF
J: TRBJ2-7; size: -; V: TRBV6-5; D: TRBD1; DNA: TGTGCCAGCAGCCGGACAGGGTTTAGGGAGCAGTACTTC; CDR3: CASSRTGFREQYF
J: TRBJ1-3; size: once; V: TRBV7-6; D: -; DNA: TGTGCCAGCAGCTTAGGAGCGGGGCTAACCTCTGGAAACACCATATATTTT; CDR3: CASSLGAGLTSGNTIYF
J: TRBJ1-4; size: -; V: TRBV7-2; D: TRBD1; DNA: TGTGCCAGCAGTTACTCTGGACAGGGAAGAGAAAAACTGTTTTTT; CDR3: CASSYSGQGREKLFF
J: TRBJ1-4; size: -; V: TRBV18; D: -; DNA: TGTGCCAGCTCATTTGGAGGGGCAGGGAATGAAAAACTGTTTTTT; CDR3: CASSFGGAGNEKLFF
J: TRBJ1-1; size: -; V: TRBV19; D: TRBD1; DNA: TGTGCCAGTAGTCCCTGGACAGGTGTTGAAGCTTTCTTT; CDR3: CASSPWTGVEAFF
J: TRBJ2-3; size: -; V: TRBV13; D: TRBD2; DNA: TGTGCCAGCAGCCCGATAGGCCTTGGGACTAGCGGTCCAGTAGATACGCAGTATTTT; CDR3: CASSPIGLGTSGPVDTQYF
J: TRBJ1-5; size: -; V: TRBV16; D: -; DNA: TGTGCCAGCAGCCCAGGGGCGAGGGGGAATCAGCCCCAGCATTTT; CDR3: CASSPGARGNQPQHF
J: TRBJ2-3; size: few; V: TRBV11-3; D: TRBD2; DNA: TGTGCCAGCAGCTCCCCCCCACTAGCGGGGATCACAGATACGCAGTATTTT; CDR3: CASSSPPLAGITDTQYF
J: TRBJ1-6; size: -; V: TRBV27; D: -; DNA: TGTGCCAGCACCCTCCTAGGGGGGGTTTCACCCCTCCACTTT; CDR3: CASTLLGGVSPLHF
J: TRBJ2-1; size: -; V: TRBV30; D: -; DNA: TGTGCCTGGAGTGTATTCTCTGAGCAGTTCTTC; CDR3: CAWSVFSEQFF
J: TRBJ2-7; size: -; V: TRBV6-5; D: TRBD1; DNA: TGTGCCAGCAAGGGGACAGGGACTTCCTACGAGCAGTACTTC; CDR3: CASKGTGTSYEQYF
J: TRBJ1-5; size: -; V: TRBV3-1/TRBV3-2; D: -; DNA: TGTGCCAGCAGCCATGGGCCAGATAATAATCAACCCCAGCATTTT; CDR3: CASSHGPDNNQPQHF